The T cell receptor beta chain described here comes from a study of CD8+ T cells in alopecia areata. Notes on the study in general: The presence of one nonresponder keeps the tie between baseline CD8+ expansion and response uncertain. Relative to mice, TCR sharing across patients was less clear, a difference possibly HLA-related.

About this clone itself: The antigen is not known. At one end, the junction sequence differs from germline, possibly due to a read error.

Once RNA had been extracted, it was reverse transcribed into cDNA to act as the sequencing template. Repertoires were generated with immunoSEQ multiplex PCR, while TCRdb's copy carries only in-frame clones and drops some. Here the sample spans roughly 170,000 clones, around three fifths being singletons. The CDR3 length is 12 residues. Germline CDR1 reads SNHLY; CDR2 reads FYNNEI. The treatment here: oral pan-JAK inhibitor, 5-10 mg twice daily. Peripheral blood and lesional scalp punch biopsies came from alopecia areata patients. The gene calls are TRBV2 and TRBJ2-7; 8 nucleotides line up with TRBD1. The sequenced sample was CD8+ T cells sorted from blood, obtained at week 24, from a patient treated with tofacitinib. The clonotype comes from a human donor with alopecia areata. The CDR3 DNA reads as TGTGCCAGCAGTGAAGCAAGCAGGACAGGGTGCTTC. It yields the protein CASSEASRTGCF.